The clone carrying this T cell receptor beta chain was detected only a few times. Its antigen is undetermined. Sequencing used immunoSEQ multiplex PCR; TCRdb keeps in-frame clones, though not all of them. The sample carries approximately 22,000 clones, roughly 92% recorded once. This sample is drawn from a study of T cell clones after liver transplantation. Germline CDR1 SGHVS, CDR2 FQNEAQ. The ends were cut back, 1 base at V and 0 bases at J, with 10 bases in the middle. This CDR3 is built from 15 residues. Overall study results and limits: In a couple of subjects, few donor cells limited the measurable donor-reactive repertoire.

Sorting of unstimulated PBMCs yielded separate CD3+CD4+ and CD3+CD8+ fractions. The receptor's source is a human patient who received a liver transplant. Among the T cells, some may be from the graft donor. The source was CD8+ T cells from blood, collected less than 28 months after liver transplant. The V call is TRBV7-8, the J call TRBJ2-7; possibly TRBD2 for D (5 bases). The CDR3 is CASSLVEGPSYEQYF. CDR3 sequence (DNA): TGTGCCAGCAGCTTAGTAGAGGGCCCCTCCTACGAGCAGTACTTC.